Described below is a single TCR beta chain sequence and its context. The data derive from a study of T cells in tumors after PD-1 blockade. Germline CDR1 SGHTA, CDR2 FQGNSA. The CDR3 runs to 13 residues. V was shortened by 2 bases and J by 1 base, with 5 bases between the two germline ends. Produced via immunoSEQ multiplex PCR; TCRdb's table is partial and in-frame only. The sample has tens of thousands of clones; around two thirds are singletons. This receptor was taken from a human donor with basal cell carcinoma. The sample in question was PBMCs, obtained after anti-PD-1 treatment. This chain links TRBV7-2 with TRBJ2-5; D is unclear. The chain's CDR3 is CASSLRVQETQYF. The CDR3 coding sequence is TGTGCCAGCAGCTTACGGGTCCAAGAGACCCAGTACTTC.